This TCR beta chain was profiled in a study of blood T cell repertoires in COVID-19 (dated by TCRdb to about 2020). For context, the study as a whole: Samples from collaborators originated in the United States, Italy and Spain and spanned both the acute and convalescent phases of COVID-19. The material from the prospective study consisted of cDNA or gDNA derived from T cells, B-cell-depleted T cells, or PBMCs. The dataset comprised deeply sampled blood TCRbeta repertoires from subjects exposed to, actively infected with, or recovered from COVID-19. The repertoires were released in a freely available public database meant as a resource for research on the immune response to SARS-CoV-2. The samples were drawn from two sources: the first 160 participants of the ongoing ImmuneRACE study, and approximately 1,300 subjects contributed by 6 global collaborators. Nearly every sample came with metadata listing a de-identified subject ID, COVID-19 status, age in years and sex. Where HLA class I and class II types were available, the types were taken from metadata supplied by the sample provider, not from assay-based typing. General study outcomes and caveats: Clinical and demographic metadata were provided uncurated, with the amount varying by source and participant.

In Seattle, one collaborating source enrolled patients while the infection was active and tracked those patients longitudinally over the course of disease. Whole blood was collected in K2EDTA tubes by collaborating institutions according to the institutions' own protocols. For TCRbeta analysis, collaborators shipped samples as frozen whole blood, isolated PBMCs, or DNA extracted from either of those sample types. TCRbeta CDR3 regions were amplified from genomic DNA using the immunoSEQ Assay, a bias-controlled multiplex PCR. On the authors' methods: The number of nucleated cells in each sample was estimated from the amplification of reference gene primers within the assay. To quantify the absolute abundance of each unique TCRbeta CDR3 rearrangement, sequence reads were collapsed and filtered. For each sample, productive Simpson clonality was calculated as the square root of Simpson's diversity index over productive rearrangements. Drawn from immuneACCESS, this table holds only the in-frame rearrangements with V and J called that TCRdb kept. Clones are partly lost; checked studies trace under half to an unresolved V gene and leave the rest unexplained. Clone size and V and J calls were adopted from that table, with D and trimming inferred from the DNA. Recorded for this sample are 250,000 to 350,000 clones; roughly 90% of them occurred a single time. The ten largest clonotypes hold approximately 2.9% of the sample.

The germline V gene gives CDR1 as SGHRS and CDR2 as YFSETQ. The CDR3 goes from the cysteine to the phenylalanine over 13 residues. Just CDR3 DNA is preserved here, 39 bases in frame from base 1. Trimming takes 3 bases from V and 0 bases from J, and the germline ends sit 6 bases apart. As concerns this clone: There is no known antigen for this receptor. No clone much larger than this one lies a single base away; base qualities are absent. Other DNA sequences in the same sample also yield this CDR3.

This receptor was identified in a woman aged 30 to 39 with COVID-19, enrolled during active disease. The sequence links TRBV5-1 to TRBJ1-1, and possibly TRBD1, on 5 matching bases. The sequenced sample was peripheral blood. CDR3 sequence: CASSSRVNTEAFF. Here is the DNA: TGCGCCAGCAGCTCCAGGGTGAACACTGAAGCTTTCTTT.